This section outlines one T cell receptor beta chain sequence together with its context. Germline assignment: CDR1 LGHNA and CDR2 YNFKEQ. Trimming took off 3 bases at V and 0 bases at J, with 5 bases between the two ends. This CDR3 contains 13 residues. This sample was included in a study of CD8+ T cells in alopecia areata. Across the whole study: The drug, tofacitinib, lasted 6 to 18 months, followed by 6 months off drug.

Investigators isolated RNA and reverse transcribed it into cDNA to act as the sequencing template. Clones were sequenced by immunoSEQ multiplex PCR, and TCRdb holds only the in-frame ones, with some missing. The sample holds almost 250,000 clones, roughly two thirds seen once. The gene calls are TRBV4-2 and TRBJ1-1; D is uncertain. The TCR was taken from a human donor with alopecia areata. The sample was CD4+ T cells sorted from blood, taken at week 0. CDR3 residues: CASSHIMNTEAFF. CDR3 DNA sequence: TGTGCCAGCAGCCACATAATGAACACTGAAGCTTTCTTT.